This T cell receptor beta chain comes out of a study of T cells in Graves' hyperthyroidism and ophthalmopathy. The CDR3 regions of TCR beta were amplified from RNA transcripts. When the TCR CDR3 underwent first-round RT-PCR, the HTBI primer set was used. Via MiXCR, TCRdb re-called the multiplex PCR reads, giving one row per CDR3 protein. The sample carries about 570,000 distinct CDR3 sequences, about half recorded once. V was clipped by 7 bases and J by 3 bases; unmatched bases: 10. The CDR3 sequence is 15 residues long. Germline CDR1 is SNHLY and CDR2 is FYNNEI. The chain combines TRBV2 with TRBJ1-2, with 8 nucleotides matching TRBD1. Material for sequencing was peripheral blood or thyroid tissue (not recorded which). This TCR came from an adult woman with Graves' disease, either hyperthyroidism or ophthalmopathy (not recorded which). The CDR3 DNA follows: TGTGCCAGCAACCCTACAGGGGGAGATGACTATGGCTACACCTTC. Encoded protein: CASNPTGGDDYGYTF.